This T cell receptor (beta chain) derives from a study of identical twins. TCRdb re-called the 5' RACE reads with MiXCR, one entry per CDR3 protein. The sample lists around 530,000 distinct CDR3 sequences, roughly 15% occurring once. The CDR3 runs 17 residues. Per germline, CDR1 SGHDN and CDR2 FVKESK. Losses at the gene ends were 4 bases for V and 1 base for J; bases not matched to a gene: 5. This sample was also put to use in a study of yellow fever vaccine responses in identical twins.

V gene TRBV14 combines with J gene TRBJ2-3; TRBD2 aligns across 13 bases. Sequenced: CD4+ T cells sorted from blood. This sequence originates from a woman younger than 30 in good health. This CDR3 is CASSPLGLAGGTDTQYF. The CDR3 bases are TGTGCCAGCAGCCCTCTCGGACTAGCGGGAGGCACAGATACGCAGTATTTT. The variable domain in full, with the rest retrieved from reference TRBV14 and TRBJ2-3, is EAGVTQFPSHSVIEKGQTVTLRCDPISGHDNLYWYRRVMGKEIKFLLHFVKESKQDESGMPNNRFLAERTGGTYSTLKVQPAELEDSGVYFCASSPLGLAGGTDTQYFGPGTRLTVL.